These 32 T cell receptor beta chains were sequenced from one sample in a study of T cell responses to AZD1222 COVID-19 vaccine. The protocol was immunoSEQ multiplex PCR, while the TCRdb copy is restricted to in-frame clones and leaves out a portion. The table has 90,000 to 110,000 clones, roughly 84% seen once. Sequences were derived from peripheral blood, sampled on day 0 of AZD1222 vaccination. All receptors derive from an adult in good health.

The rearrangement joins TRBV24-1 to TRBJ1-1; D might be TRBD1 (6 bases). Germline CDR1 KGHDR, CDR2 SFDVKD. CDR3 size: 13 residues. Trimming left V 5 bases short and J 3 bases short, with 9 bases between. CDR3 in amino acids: CATSGHRDTEAFF. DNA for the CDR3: TGTGCCACCAGTGGTCACAGGGACACTGAAGCTTTCTTT.

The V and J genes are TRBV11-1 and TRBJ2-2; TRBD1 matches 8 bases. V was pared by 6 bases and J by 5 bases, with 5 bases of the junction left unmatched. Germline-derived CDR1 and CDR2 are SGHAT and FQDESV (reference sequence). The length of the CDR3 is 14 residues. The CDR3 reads CASSYRQGTGELFF. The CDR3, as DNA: TGTGCCAGCAGTTACAGACAGGGGACCGGGGAGCTGTTTTTT.

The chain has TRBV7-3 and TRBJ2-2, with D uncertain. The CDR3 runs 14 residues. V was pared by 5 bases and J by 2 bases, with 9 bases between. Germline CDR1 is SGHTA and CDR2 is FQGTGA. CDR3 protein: CASSPQPNTGELFF. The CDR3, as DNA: TGTGCCAGCAGCCCCCAGCCTAACACCGGGGAGCTGTTTTTT. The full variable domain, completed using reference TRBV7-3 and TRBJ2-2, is GAGVSQTPSNKVTEKGKYVELRCDPISGHTALYWYRQSLGQGPEFLIYFQGTGAADDSGLPNDRFFAVRPEGSVSTLKIQRTERGDSAVYLCASSPQPNTGELFFGEGSRLTVL.

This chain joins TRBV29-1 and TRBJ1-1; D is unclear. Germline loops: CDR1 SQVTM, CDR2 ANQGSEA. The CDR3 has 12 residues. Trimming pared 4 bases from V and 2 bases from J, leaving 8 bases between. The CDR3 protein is CSVAAANTEAFF. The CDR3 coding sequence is TGCAGCGTTGCGGCAGCCAACACTGAAGCTTTCTTT.

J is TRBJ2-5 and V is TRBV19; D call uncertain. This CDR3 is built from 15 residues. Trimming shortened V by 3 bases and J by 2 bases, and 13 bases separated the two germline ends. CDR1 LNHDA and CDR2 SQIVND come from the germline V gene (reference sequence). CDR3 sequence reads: CASSITAGGQETQYF. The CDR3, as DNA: TGTGCCAGTAGTATCACCGCCGGCGGTCAAGAGACCCAGTACTTC.

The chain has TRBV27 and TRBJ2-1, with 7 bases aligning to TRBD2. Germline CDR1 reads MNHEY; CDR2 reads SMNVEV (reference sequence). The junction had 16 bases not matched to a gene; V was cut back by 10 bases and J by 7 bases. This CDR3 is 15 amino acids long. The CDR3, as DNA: TGTGCCACCTCGGTTCTCACGGGAGCGGGGAATGAGCAGTTCTTC. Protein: CATSVLTGAGNEQFF.

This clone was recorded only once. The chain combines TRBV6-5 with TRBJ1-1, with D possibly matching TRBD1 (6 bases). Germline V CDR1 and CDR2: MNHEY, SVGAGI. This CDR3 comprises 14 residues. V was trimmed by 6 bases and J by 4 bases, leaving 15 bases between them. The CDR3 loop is CASSRDNWGTEAFF. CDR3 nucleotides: TGTGCCAGCAGCCGGGACAACTGGGGCACTGAAGCTTTCTTT.

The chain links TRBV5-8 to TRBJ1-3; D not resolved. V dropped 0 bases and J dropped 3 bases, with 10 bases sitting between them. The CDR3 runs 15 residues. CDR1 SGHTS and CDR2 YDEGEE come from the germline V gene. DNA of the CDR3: TGTGCCAGCAGCTTGGGGGCCCGCGGTGGAAACACCATATATTTT. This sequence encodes CASSLGARGGNTIYF.

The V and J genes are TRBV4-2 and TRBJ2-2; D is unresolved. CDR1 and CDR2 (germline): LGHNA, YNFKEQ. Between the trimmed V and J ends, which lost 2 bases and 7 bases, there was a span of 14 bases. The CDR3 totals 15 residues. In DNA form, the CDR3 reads TGTGCCAGCAGCCAAAATCCTGACGTGGACGGGGAGCTGTTTTTT. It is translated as CASSQNPDVDGELFF.

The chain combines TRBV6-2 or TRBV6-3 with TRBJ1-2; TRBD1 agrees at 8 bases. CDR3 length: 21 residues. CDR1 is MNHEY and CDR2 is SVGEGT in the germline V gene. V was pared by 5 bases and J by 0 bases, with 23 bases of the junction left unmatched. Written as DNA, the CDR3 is TGTGCCAGCAGTCGCCTACCCAGGGGGCCCTATTCAGCCCCTTCTAACTATGGCTACACCTTC. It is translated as CASSRLPRGPYSAPSNYGYTF.

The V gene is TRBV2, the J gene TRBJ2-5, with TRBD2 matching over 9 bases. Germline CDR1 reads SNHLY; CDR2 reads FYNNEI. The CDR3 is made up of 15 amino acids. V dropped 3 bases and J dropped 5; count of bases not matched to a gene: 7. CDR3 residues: CASSEGSGGYETQYF. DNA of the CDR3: TGTGCCAGCAGTGAGGGGAGCGGGGGGTATGAGACCCAGTACTTC. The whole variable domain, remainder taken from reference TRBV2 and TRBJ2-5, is EPEVTQTPSHQVTQMGQEVILRCVPISNHLYFYWYRQILGQKVEFLVSFYNNEISEKSEIFDDQFSVERPDGSNFTLKIRSTKLEDSAMYFCASSEGSGGYETQYFGPGTRLLVL.

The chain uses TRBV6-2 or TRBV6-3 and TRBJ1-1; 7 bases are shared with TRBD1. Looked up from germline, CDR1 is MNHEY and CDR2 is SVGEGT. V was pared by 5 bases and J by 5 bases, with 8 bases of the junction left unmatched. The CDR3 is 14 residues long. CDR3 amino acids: CASSLDRVVTEAFF. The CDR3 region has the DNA TGTGCCAGCAGTCTAGACAGGGTTGTAACTGAAGCTTTCTTT.

The CDR3 region is CATSSGPSNEQFF. The CDR3 DNA is TGTGCCACCAGCAGTGGACCGAGCAATGAGCAGTTCTTC. The chain combines TRBV15 with TRBJ2-1; D not certain. Looked up from germline, CDR1 is LNHNV and CDR2 is YYDKDF (reference sequence). The CDR3 sequence is 13 residues long. V gave up 3 bases and J gave up 6 bases, with 9 bases separating them.

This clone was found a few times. DNA of the CDR3: TGTGCCAGCAGTTCAACCGGACAGGGTAGGGCCGGGGAGCTGTTTTTT. Translating it yields CASSSTGQGRAGELFF. The rearrangement joins TRBV28 to TRBJ2-2; 8 bases fit TRBD1. V trimming: 4 bases; J trimming: 6 bases; junction bases outside the gene matches: 10. There are 16 residues in the CDR3. CDR1 and CDR2 (germline): MDHEN, SYDVKM.

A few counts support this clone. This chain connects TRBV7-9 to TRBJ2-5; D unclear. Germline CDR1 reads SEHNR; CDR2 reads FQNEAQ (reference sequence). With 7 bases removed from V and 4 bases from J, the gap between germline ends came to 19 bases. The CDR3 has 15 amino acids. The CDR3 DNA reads TGTGCCAGCACCCACCGGGCCCCGGGCGTAGAGACCCAGTACTTC. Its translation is CASTHRAPGVETQYF.

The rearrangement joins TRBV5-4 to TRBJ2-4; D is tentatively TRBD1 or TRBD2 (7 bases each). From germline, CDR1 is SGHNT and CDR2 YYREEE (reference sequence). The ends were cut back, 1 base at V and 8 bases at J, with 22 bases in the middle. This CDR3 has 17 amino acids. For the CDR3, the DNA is TGTGCCAGCAGCTTGAAGTTCTCAAAGACAGGGAGGGACATTCAGTACTTC. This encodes CASSLKFSKTGRDIQYF.

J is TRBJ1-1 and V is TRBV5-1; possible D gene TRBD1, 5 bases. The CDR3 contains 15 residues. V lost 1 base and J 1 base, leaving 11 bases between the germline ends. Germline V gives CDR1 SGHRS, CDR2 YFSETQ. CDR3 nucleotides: TGCGCCAGCAGCTTGAGGGCAGGGACGAACACTGAAGCTTTCTTT. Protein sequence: CASSLRAGTNTEAFF. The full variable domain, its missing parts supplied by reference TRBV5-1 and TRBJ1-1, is KAGVTQTPRYLIKTRGQQVTLSCSPISGHRSVSWYQQTPGQGLQFLFEYFSETQRNKGNFPGRFSGRQFSNSRSEMNVSTLELGDSALYLCASSLRAGTNTEAFFGQGTRLTVV.

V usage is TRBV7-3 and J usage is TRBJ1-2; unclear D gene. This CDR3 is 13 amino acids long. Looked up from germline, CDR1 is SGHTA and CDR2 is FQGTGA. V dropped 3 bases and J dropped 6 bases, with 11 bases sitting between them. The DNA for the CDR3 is TGTGCCAGCAGCTTTACCCAGGCTCATGGCTACACCTTC. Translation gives CASSFTQAHGYTF.

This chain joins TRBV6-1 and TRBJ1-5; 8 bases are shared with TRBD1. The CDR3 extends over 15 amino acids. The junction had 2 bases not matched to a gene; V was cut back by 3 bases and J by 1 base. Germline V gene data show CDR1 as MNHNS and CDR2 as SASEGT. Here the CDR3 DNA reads TGTGCCAGCAGTGAGGCAGGGGGCAGCAATCAGCCCCAGCATTTT. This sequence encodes CASSEAGGSNQPQHF.

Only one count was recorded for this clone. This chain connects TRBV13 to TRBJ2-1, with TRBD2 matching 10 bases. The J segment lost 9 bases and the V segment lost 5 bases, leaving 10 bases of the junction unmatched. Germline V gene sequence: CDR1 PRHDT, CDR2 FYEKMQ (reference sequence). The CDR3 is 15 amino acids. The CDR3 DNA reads TGTGCCAGCAGCCGACGGACTAGCGGAGGGAGTGAGCAGTTCTTC. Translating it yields CASSRRTSGGSEQFF.

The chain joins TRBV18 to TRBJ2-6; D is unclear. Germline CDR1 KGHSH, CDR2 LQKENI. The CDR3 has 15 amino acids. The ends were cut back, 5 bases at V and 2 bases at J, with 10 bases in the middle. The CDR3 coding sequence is TGTGCCAGCTCAGGAACCGCAGCTGGGGCCAACGTCCTGACTTTC. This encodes CASSGTAAGANVLTF.

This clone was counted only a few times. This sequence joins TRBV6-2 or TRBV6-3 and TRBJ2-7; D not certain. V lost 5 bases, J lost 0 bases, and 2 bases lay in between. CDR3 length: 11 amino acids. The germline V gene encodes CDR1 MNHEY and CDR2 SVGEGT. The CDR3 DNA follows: TGTGCCAGCAGTCCCTCCTACGAGCAGTACTTC. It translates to CASSPSYEQYF.

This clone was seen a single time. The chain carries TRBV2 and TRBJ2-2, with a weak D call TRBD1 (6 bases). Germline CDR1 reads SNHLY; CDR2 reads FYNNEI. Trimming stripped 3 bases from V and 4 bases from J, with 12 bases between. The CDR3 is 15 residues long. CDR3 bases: TGTGCCAGCAGTGATATAGGGGGAACCACCGGGGAGCTGTTTTTT. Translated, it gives CASSDIGGTTGELFF.

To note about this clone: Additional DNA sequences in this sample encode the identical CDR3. The CDR3 is CASSLRPTNEKLFF. CDR3 DNA sequence: TGCGCCAGCAGCTTGAGACCAACTAATGAAAAACTGTTTTTT. The chain combines TRBV5-1 with TRBJ1-4; no firm D call. Germline V gene data show CDR1 as SGHRS and CDR2 as YFSETQ. CDR3 length: 14 amino acids. Trimming left V 1 base short and J 0 bases short, with 4 bases between.

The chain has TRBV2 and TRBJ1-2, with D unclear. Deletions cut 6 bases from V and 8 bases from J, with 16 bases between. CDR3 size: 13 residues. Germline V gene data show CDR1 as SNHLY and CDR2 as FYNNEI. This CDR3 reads CASRPSFIGGYTF. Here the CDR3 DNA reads TGTGCCAGCAGGCCTTCCTTTATCGGAGGCTACACCTTC.

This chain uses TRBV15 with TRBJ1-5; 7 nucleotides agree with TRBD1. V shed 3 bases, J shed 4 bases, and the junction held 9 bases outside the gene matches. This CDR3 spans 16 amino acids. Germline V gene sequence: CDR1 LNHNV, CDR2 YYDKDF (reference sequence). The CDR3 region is CATSRTRTGINQPQHF. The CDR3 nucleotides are TGTGCCACCAGCAGGACCCGGACAGGCATAAATCAGCCCCAGCATTTT.

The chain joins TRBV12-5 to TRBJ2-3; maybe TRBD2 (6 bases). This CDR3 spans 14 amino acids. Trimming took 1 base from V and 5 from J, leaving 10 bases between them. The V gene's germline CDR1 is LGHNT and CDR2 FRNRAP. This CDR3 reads CASGLGRAIDTQYF. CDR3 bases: TGTGCTAGTGGTTTGGGGAGGGCGATAGATACGCAGTATTTT.

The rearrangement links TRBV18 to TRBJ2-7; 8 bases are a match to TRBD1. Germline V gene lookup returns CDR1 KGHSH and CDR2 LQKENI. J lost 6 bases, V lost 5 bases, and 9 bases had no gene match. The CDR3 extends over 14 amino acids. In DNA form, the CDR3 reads TGTGCCAGCTCAGCCAAACAGGGGGTAGGCGAGCAGTACTTC. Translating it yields CASSAKQGVGEQYF.

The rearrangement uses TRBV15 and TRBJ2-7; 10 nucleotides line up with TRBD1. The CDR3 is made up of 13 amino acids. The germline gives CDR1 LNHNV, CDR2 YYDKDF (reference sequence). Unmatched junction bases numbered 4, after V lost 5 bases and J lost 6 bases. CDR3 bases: TGTGCCACCAGCCGACAGGGGGCAAGCGAGCAGTACTTC. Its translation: CATSRQGASEQYF.

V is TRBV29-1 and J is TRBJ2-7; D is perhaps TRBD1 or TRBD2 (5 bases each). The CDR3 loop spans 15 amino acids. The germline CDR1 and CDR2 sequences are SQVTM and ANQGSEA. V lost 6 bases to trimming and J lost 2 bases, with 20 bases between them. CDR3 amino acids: CSVGVGHPIPYEQYV. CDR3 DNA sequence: TGCAGCGTGGGGGTGGGGCACCCGATTCCCTACGAGCAGTACGTC.

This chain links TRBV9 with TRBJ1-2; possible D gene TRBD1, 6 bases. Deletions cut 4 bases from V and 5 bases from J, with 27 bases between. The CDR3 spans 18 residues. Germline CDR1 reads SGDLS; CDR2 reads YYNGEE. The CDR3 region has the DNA TGTGCCAGCAGCCCTAACCCAGGAGGACAGACTTCTCGGTATGGCTACACCTTC. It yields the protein CASSPNPGGQTSRYGYTF.

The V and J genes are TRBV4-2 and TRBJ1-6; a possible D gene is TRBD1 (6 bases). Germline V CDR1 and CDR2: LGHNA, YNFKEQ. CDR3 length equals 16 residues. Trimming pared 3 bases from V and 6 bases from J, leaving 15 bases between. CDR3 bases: TGTGCCAGCAGCCAGCCTCGGGCGGGGGCTAATTCACCCCTCCACTTT. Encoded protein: CASSQPRAGANSPLHF.